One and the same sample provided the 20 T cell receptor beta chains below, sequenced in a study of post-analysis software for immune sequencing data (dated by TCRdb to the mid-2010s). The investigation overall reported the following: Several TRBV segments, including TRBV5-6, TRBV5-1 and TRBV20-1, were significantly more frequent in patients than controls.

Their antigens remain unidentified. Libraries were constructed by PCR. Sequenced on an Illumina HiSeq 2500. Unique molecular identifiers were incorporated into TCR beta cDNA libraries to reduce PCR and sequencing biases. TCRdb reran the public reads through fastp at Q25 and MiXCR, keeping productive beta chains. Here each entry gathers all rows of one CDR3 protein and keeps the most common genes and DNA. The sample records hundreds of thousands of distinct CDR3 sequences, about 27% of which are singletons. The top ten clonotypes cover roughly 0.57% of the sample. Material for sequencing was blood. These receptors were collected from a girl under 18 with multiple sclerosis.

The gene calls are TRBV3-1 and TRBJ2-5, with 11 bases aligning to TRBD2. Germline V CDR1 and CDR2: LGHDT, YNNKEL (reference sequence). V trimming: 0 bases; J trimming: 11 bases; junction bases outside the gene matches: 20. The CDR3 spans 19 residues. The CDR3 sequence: CASSQDFSASGRPHHEQYF. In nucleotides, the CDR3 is TGTGCCAGCAGCCAAGACTTCTCGGCTAGCGGGAGGCCCCATCATGAGCAGTACTTC.

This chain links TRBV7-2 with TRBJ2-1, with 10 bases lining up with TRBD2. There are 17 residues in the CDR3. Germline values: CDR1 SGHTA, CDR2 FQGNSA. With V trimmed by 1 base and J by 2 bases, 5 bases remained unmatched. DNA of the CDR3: TGTGCCAGCAGCTTAGGAGCGGGAGGGCCCCCCTACAATGAGCAGTTCTTC. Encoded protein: CASSLGAGGPPYNEQFF.

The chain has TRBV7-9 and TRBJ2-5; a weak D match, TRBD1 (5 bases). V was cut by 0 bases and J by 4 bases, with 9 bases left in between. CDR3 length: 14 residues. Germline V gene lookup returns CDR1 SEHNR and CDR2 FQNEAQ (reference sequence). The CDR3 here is CASSLAPGLETQYF. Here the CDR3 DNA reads TGTGCCAGCAGCTTAGCACCAGGGCTAGAGACCCAGTACTTC.

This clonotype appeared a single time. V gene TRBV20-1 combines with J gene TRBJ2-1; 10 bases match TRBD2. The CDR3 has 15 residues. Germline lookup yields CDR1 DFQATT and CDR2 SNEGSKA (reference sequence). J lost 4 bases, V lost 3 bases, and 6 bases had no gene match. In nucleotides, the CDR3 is TGCAGTGCTAGTTGCTCACTAGCGGGATACAATGAGCAGTTCTTC. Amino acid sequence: CSASCSLAGYNEQFF.

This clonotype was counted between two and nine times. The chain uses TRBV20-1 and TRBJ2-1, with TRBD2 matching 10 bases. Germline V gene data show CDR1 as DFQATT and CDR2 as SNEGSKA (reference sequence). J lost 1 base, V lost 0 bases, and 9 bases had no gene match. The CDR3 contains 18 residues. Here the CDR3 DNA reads TGCAGTGCTAGAGATCCCGGACTAGCGGTATATTCCTACAATGAGCAGTTCTTC. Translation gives CSARDPGLAVYSYNEQFF.

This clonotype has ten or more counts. The chain's CDR3 is CAISDRQSIPYEQYF. CDR3 nucleotide sequence: TGTGCCATCAGTGACCGCCAGTCGATACCCTACGAGCAGTACTTC. The V call is TRBV10-3, the J call TRBJ2-7, with D uncertain. The CDR3 length is 15 residues. Trimming took 3 bases from V and 2 from J, leaving 14 bases between them. Germline V gene data show CDR1 as ENHRY and CDR2 as SYGVKD.

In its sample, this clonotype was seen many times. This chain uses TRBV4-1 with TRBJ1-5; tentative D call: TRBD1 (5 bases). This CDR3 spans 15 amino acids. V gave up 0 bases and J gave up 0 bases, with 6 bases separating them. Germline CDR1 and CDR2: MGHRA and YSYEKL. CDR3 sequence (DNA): TGCGCCAGCAGCCAAGATGGGGGTAGCAATCAGCCCCAGCATTTT. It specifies CASSQDGGSNQPQHF.

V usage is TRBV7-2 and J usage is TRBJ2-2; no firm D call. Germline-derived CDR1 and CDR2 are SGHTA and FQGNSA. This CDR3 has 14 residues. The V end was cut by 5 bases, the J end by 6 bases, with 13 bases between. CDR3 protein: CASSIDHAPGELFF. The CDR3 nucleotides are TGTGCCAGCAGCATCGACCATGCTCCCGGGGAGCTGTTTTTT.

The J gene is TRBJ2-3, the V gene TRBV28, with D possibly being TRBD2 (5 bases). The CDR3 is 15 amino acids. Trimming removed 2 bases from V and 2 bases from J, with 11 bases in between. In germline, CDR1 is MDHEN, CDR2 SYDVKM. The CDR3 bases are TGTGCCAGCAGTTTACTATCGGGATTCACAGATACGCAGTATTTT. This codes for CASSLLSGFTDTQYF.

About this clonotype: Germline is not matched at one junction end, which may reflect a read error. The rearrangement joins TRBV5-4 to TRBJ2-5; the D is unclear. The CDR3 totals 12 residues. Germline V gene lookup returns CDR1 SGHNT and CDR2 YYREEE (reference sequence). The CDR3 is CTSSLIGETQYF. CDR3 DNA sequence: TGTACCAGCAGCTTGATCGGAGAGACCCAGTACTTC.

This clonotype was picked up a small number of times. The CDR3 bases are TGTGCCAGCAGCCAATTGCAGGGGGCAGGCTATGGCTACACCTTC. Encoded protein: CASSQLQGAGYGYTF. The chain couples TRBV14 to TRBJ1-2; 8 bases fit TRBD1. The V and J ends lost 2 bases and 4 bases, in that order; junction bases with no gene match: 6. The CDR3 is made up of 15 amino acids. Germline assignment: CDR1 SGHDN and CDR2 FVKESK.

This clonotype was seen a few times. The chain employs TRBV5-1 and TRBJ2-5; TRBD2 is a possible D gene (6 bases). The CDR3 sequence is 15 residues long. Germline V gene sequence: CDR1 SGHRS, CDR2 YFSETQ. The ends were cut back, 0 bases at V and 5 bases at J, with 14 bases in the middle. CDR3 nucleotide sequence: TGCGCCAGCAGCTTGGAGTCGCGGGGTCTGGAGACCCAGTACTTC. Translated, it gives CASSLESRGLETQYF.

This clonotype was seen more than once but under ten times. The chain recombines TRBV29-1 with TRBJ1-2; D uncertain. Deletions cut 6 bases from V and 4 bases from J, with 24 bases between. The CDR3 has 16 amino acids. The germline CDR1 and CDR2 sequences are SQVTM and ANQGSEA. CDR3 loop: CSVREAQFNSVYGYTF. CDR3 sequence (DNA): TGCAGCGTCCGAGAAGCGCAGTTCAACTCGGTCTATGGCTACACCTTC.

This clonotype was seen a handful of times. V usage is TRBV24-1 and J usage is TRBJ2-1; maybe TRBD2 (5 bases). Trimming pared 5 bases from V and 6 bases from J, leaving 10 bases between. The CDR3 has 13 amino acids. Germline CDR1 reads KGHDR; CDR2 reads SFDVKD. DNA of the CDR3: TGTGCCACCAGTGTAAGCGGAACCAATGAGCAGTTCTTC. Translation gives CATSVSGTNEQFF.

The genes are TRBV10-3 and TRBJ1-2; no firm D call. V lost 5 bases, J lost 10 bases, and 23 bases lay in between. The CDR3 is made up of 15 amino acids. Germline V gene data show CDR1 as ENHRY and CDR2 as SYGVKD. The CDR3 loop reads CAISNRGPRGHDYTF. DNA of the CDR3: TGTGCCATCAGTAACCGCGGGCCCAGAGGCCATGACTACACCTTC.

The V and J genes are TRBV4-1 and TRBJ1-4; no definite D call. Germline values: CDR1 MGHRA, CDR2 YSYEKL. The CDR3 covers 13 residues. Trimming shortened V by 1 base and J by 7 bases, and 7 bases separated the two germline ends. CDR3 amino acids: CASSQAKIEKLFF. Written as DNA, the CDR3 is TGCGCCAGCAGCCAAGCGAAGATTGAAAAACTGTTTTTT.

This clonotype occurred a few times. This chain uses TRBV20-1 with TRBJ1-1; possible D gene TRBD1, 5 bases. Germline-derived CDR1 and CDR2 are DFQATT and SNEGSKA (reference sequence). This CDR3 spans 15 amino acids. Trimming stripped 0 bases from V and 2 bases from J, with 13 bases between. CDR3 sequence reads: CSARDYRGVNTEAFF. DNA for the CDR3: TGCAGTGCTAGAGATTACCGGGGGGTAAACACTGAAGCTTTCTTT.

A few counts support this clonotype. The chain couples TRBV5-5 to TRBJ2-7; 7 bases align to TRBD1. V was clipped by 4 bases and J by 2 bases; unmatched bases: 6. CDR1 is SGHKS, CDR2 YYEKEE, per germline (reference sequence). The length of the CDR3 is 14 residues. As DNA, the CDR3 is TGTGCCAGCAGCGAGAACAGGGGTCCCTACGAGCAGTACTTC. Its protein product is CASSENRGPYEQYF.

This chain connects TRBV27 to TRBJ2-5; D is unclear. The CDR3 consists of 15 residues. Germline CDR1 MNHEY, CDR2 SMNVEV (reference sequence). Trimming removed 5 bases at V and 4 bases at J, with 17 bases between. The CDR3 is CASSLSRADRETQYF. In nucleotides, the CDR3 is TGTGCCAGCAGTCTCAGTAGGGCAGATCGAGAGACCCAGTACTTC.

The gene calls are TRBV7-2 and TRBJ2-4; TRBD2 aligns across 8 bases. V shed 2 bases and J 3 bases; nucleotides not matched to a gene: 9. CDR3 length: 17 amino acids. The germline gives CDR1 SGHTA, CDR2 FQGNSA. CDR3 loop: CASSLLGTGGGKNIQYF. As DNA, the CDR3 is TGTGCCAGCAGCTTACTGGGAACGGGAGGGGGCAAAAACATTCAGTACTTC.